This TCR beta chain was captured in a study of graft-versus-host responses after intestinal transplantation. Study as a whole: Every recipient had anti-thymocyte globulin induction and roughly three years of tacrolimus plus steroids. Points from the study as a whole: Allografts from individuals with graft-donor T cell macrochimerism displayed high graft-versus-host to host-versus-graft clonal ratios. GvH clones were identified in recipient marrow, with some first appearing in ileum or blood.

To note about this clone: The target antigen is unknown.

CDR3 length: 16 amino acids. Trimming at V came to 1 base and at J to 1 base, leaving 4 bases not matched to a gene. The germline V gene has CDR1 LGHNA and CDR2 YNFKEQ. Only in-frame clones appear in the TCRdb table, and some are missing; sequencing was by immunoSEQ multiplex PCR. The profile shows 60,000 to 90,000 clones, 80% to 95% of them singletons. This rearrangement joins TRBV4-2 to TRBJ2-5; 9 bases line up with TRBD2. The sequencing used unstimulated CD8+ T cells sorted from spleen or lymph node cells, collected before intestinal transplant. The TCR originated in a human donor who received an intestinal transplant. As DNA, the CDR3 is TGTGCCAGCAGCCAAGTTGCGGGGGGGATCCAAGAGACCCAGTACTTC. Translated, it gives CASSQVAGGIQETQYF.